The T cell receptor (beta chain) described here comes from a study of early stage breast cancer tumors. Across the whole study: Most invasive tumors, twelve of 16, were ER+/PR+/HER2-. Each sample averaged roughly 9.6-fold read coverage. Study-level results: Blood repertoires resembled normal breast more than tumor.

The repertoire was sequenced with immunoSEQ multiplex PCR; TCRdb's copy has only in-frame clones and lacks some. The data hold roughly 25,000 clones, with roughly two thirds observed a single time. Only a few counts were recorded for this clone. Its antigen remains unidentified. V trimming: 3 bases; J trimming: 2 bases; junction bases outside the gene matches: 4. Germline lookup yields CDR1 LGHNT and CDR2 FRNRAP. The CDR3 totals 16 residues. The chain carries TRBV12-5 and TRBJ1-4, with 9 bases that match TRBD1. Sequenced sample: breast tumor tissue. The origin of this receptor is a person in their sixties with breast cancer. CDR3 amino acids: CASGLRTGGTNEKLFF. The DNA for the CDR3 is TGTGCTAGTGGTTTACGTACAGGGGGCACTAATGAAAAACTGTTTTTT.